Listed here are 10 T cell receptor beta chains from one sample, sequenced in a study of cytomegalovirus exposure and HLA in healthy donors. Both 60 Vbeta primers and 13 Jbeta primers went into the PCR. TCRdb keeps only in-frame clones here, not all; method: immunoSEQ multiplex PCR. The table lists approximately 110,000 clones. Sequenced sample: PBMCs. The source is a man younger than 30 in good health and CMV-seronegative.

The V gene is TRBV7-9, the J gene TRBJ2-1; 8 bases line up with TRBD2. V shed 5 bases, J shed 1 base, and the junction held 10 bases outside the gene matches. CDR3 size: 17 residues. CDR1 and CDR2 (germline): SEHNR, FQNEAQ (reference sequence). CDR3 residues: CASSPRLASGSYNEQFF. In DNA form, the CDR3 reads TGTGCCAGCAGCCCGCGACTTGCTAGCGGGTCCTACAATGAGCAGTTCTTC.

The genes are TRBV5-6 and TRBJ2-7; TRBD1 matches 9 bases. J was trimmed by 4 bases and V by 2 bases; bases with no gene match: 4. The CDR3 loop spans 14 amino acids. Germline CDR1 is SGHDT and CDR2 is YYEEEE. This CDR3 is CASSFSTGGYEQYF. CDR3 DNA sequence: TGTGCCAGCAGCTTTTCGACAGGGGGTTACGAGCAGTACTTC. Combining the CDR3 with reference TRBV5-6 and TRBJ2-7 gives the whole variable domain DAGVTQSPTHLIKTRGQQVTLRCSPKSGHDTVSWYQQALGQGPQFIFQYYEEEERQRGNFPDRFSGHQFPNYSSELNVNALLLGDSALYLCASSFSTGGYEQYFGPGTRLTVT.

The chain recombines TRBV5-1 with TRBJ2-7; no clear D gene. The germline V gene encodes CDR1 SGHRS and CDR2 YFSETQ. The CDR3 extends over 12 amino acids. The V gene lost 0 bases and the J gene lost 5 bases, with 6 bases spanning the gap. The CDR3 DNA reads TGCGCCAGCAGCTTGGTATCCCACGAGCAGTACTTC. It codes for CASSLVSHEQYF.

The J gene is TRBJ1-1, the V gene TRBV9, with 8 nucleotides matching TRBD1. The CDR3 runs 15 residues. Trimming removed 3 bases from V and 4 bases from J; junction bases left unmatched: 8. CDR1 and CDR2 (germline): SGDLS, YYNGEE. CDR3 sequence reads: CASSGTGGLPTEAFF. The CDR3 DNA sequence: TGTGCCAGCAGCGGCACAGGGGGATTGCCCACTGAAGCTTTCTTT.

The chain couples TRBV18 to TRBJ2-3; 8 nucleotides agree with TRBD2. CDR1 and CDR2 (germline): KGHSH, LQKENI. The CDR3 has 16 residues. With 3 bases clipped from V and 1 base from J, the junction kept 6 bases outside the gene matches. The DNA of the CDR3 is TGTGCCAGCTCACCCCTAGGAGCGGGGGGCACAGATACGCAGTATTTT. Translated: CASSPLGAGGTDTQYF.

The V call is TRBV30, the J call TRBJ1-1; D gene unclear. The CDR3 spans 10 residues. The germline gives CDR1 GTSNPN, CDR2 SVGIG (reference sequence). V was trimmed by 4 bases and J by 7 bases, leaving 7 bases between them. In DNA form, the CDR3 reads TGTGCCTGGACGGCGGGTGAAGCTTTCTTT. Amino acids: CAWTAGEAFF.

The chain employs TRBV7-6 and TRBJ2-5, with TRBD2 matching over 12 bases. Germline V gene data show CDR1 as SGHVS and CDR2 as FNYEAQ. V was pared by 5 bases and J by 5 bases, with 15 bases of the junction left unmatched. The CDR3 contains 18 residues. CDR3 nucleotides: TGTGCCAGCAGCCCAGGTGGGCTAGCGGGAGGGCGGCTGGAGACCCAGTACTTC. Protein sequence: CASSPGGLAGGRLETQYF.

As DNA, the CDR3 is TGTGCCAGCAGTCCCCTCACTCTCATGAACACTGAAGCTTTCTTT. Protein product: CASSPLTLMNTEAFF. This chain links TRBV6-1 with TRBJ1-1; D not certain. Trimming pared 5 bases from V and 0 bases from J, leaving 13 bases between. CDR3 length equals 15 residues. Per the germline V gene, CDR1 is MNHNS and CDR2 is SASEGT.

This chain links TRBV6-5 with TRBJ2-1; a possible D gene is TRBD2 (7 bases). The CDR3 runs to 15 residues. Per the germline V gene, CDR1 is MNHEY and CDR2 is SVGAGI. V lost 7 bases to trimming and J lost 2 bases, with 15 bases between them. In DNA form, the CDR3 reads TGTGCCAGCACCCAAGGGGGGGGGACCTACAATGAGCAGTTCTTC. Its protein is CASTQGGGTYNEQFF.

The chain recombines TRBV10-3 with TRBJ1-1, with 12 bases fitting TRBD1. This CDR3 has 13 amino acids. In germline, CDR1 is ENHRY, CDR2 SYGVKD. With 6 bases clipped from V and 10 bases from J, the junction kept 6 bases outside the gene matches. CDR3 bases: TGTGCCATCAGGGGGACAGGGGGCTGGGGAGCTTTCTTT. This gives the protein CAIRGTGGWGAFF.